The sequence of this T cell receptor (beta chain) was determined in a study of T cells in Graves' hyperthyroidism and ophthalmopathy. The sample holds a few counts of this clonotype. The CDR3 loop spans 14 amino acids. Per germline, CDR1 ENHRY and CDR2 SYGVKD. Trimming stripped 5 bases from V and 5 bases from J, with 13 bases between. From RNA transcripts, TCR beta CDR3 regions were amplified. The study used the HTBI primer set for a first-round RT-PCR of the TCR CDR3. TCRdb redid the calling of the multiplex PCR reads with MiXCR, one entry per CDR3 protein. Of some 350,000 distinct CDR3 sequences listed, around 25% were seen once; the top ten hold more than 60%.

Sequencing input: blood. The chain recombines TRBV10-3 with TRBJ1-5; perhaps TRBD1 as D (6 bases). The sequence derives from a man aged 45-65 years with Graves' hyperthyroidism. The CDR3 coding sequence is TGTGCCATCAGTAATTTACAGGGCTATCAGCCCCAGCATTTT. Translated: CAISNLQGYQPQHF.